This T cell receptor beta chain emerged from a study of blood T cell repertoires in COVID-19. Clones were read by immunoSEQ multiplex PCR, and TCRdb kept only the in-frame ones, dropping some. There are some 110,000 clones in the sample; approximately 80% occur only once, and roughly 5.6% lies in the top ten. This CDR3 is 13 amino acids long. CDR1 and CDR2 (germline): SGDLS, YYNGEE. Trimming cost V 4 bases and J 4 bases; bases outside gene matches: 4. The chain uses TRBV9 and TRBJ1-2, with 7 bases fitting TRBD1. This TCR derives from a man in his 70s with acute or convalescent COVID-19. The material sequenced was peripheral blood. The CDR3 is CASSRGDSYGYTF. The CDR3 nucleotides read TGTGCCAGCAGCCGCGGGGACAGCTATGGCTACACCTTC.